Shown below are 9 T cell receptor beta chains from a single sample sequenced in a study of neoadjuvant anti-PD-1 for oral cavity cancer. Data came from immunoSEQ multiplex PCR; TCRdb stores just in-frame clones and leaves some out. This sample has around 70,000 clones, with around 83% found just once. Time point meaning: after neoadjuvant nivolumab, at surgical resection. The sample consisted of PBMCs, taken after nivolumab (anti-PD-1) treatment. Receptors originate from a person aged 40 to 85 with oral cavity squamous cell carcinoma.

The V and J genes are TRBV27 and TRBJ1-5; TRBD1 might be the D (5 bases). Germline-derived CDR1 and CDR2 are MNHEY and SMNVEV (reference sequence). This CDR3 has 16 residues. V was trimmed by 3 bases and J by 5 bases, leaving 17 bases between them. The CDR3 loop is CASSFRDPDPYQPQHF. DNA for the CDR3: TGTGCCAGCAGTTTCCGGGACCCAGACCCATATCAGCCCCAGCATTTT.

This chain uses TRBV4-2 with TRBJ1-2; D not certain. Trimming removed 0 bases from V and 2 bases from J, with 10 bases in between. The CDR3 sequence is 15 residues long. The V gene's germline CDR1 is LGHNA and CDR2 YNFKEQ. CDR3 amino acids: CASSQDSASNYGYTF. DNA for the CDR3: TGTGCCAGCAGCCAAGATTCGGCCAGCAACTATGGCTACACCTTC.

Only a few counts were recorded for this clone. This sequence joins TRBV7-3 and TRBJ2-5, with D possibly TRBD2 on 5 matching bases. Trimming stripped 2 bases from V and 6 bases from J, with 7 bases between. Germline V gene lookup returns CDR1 SGHTA and CDR2 FQGTGA. CDR3 length: 12 residues. The CDR3 protein is CASSLEGQTQYF. In DNA, the CDR3 is TGTGCCAGCAGCTTAGAGGGTCAGACCCAGTACTTC.

The genes are TRBV7-9 and TRBJ2-5; D is perhaps TRBD2 (6 bases). Germline loops: CDR1 SEHNR, CDR2 FQNEAQ (reference sequence). This CDR3 region has 14 residues. V lost 7 bases and J 5 bases, leaving 17 bases between the germline ends. The CDR3 here is CASTWRASDETQYF. The CDR3 nucleotides are TGTGCCAGCACCTGGAGGGCTAGCGATGAGACCCAGTACTTC.

In nucleotides, the CDR3 is TGCGCCAGCAGCCAAGAAGGGGGAGGGGGCCGCTACGAGCAGTACTTC. It yields the protein CASSQEGGGGRYEQYF. The V and J genes are TRBV4-1 and TRBJ2-7, with D perhaps given as TRBD1 or TRBD2 (7 bases each). Germline CDR1 and CDR2: MGHRA and YSYEKL. V dropped 0 bases and J dropped 3 bases, with 15 bases sitting between them. This CDR3 is built from 16 residues.

The chain employs TRBV6-5 and TRBJ2-5; D is possibly TRBD1 or TRBD2 (5 bases each). The CDR3 has 14 residues. The germline V gene encodes CDR1 MNHEY and CDR2 SVGAGI. Deletions cut 8 bases from V and 4 bases from J, with 17 bases between. This CDR3 reads CASGRQLRVETQYF. In nucleotides, the CDR3 is TGTGCCAGCGGGAGACAGCTGCGAGTAGAGACCCAGTACTTC.

This sequence joins TRBV28 and TRBJ1-2; 7 nucleotides align to TRBD1. CDR1 is MDHEN and CDR2 is SYDVKM in the germline V gene. J lost 2 bases, V lost 6 bases, and 9 bases had no gene match. The CDR3 covers 15 residues. DNA for the CDR3: TGTGCCAGCAGCTACCCGGACAGGCCAAACTATGGCTACACCTTC. It codes for CASSYPDRPNYGYTF.

The CDR3: CASSLPRATGNGYTF. Here the CDR3 DNA reads TGTGCCAGCAGCCTACCGAGAGCAACAGGGAATGGCTACACCTTC. The chain links TRBV7-2 to TRBJ1-2; TRBD1 is a possible D gene (6 bases). The CDR3 is made up of 15 amino acids. The germline V and J ends were trimmed by 5 bases and 6 bases, with 19 bases remaining between them. Per the germline V gene, CDR1 is SGHTA and CDR2 is FQGNSA.

In its sample, this clone is medium-sized. The chain carries TRBV6-1 and TRBJ1-5; weak D call: TRBD1 (6 bases). The V gene's germline CDR1 is MNHNS and CDR2 SASEGT. The V and J ends lost 4 bases and 4 bases respectively, with 11 bases between them. CDR3 length equals 14 residues. CDR3 residues: CASSAQGTNQPQHF. CDR3 in DNA: TGTGCCAGCAGTGCCCAGGGGACTAATCAGCCCCAGCATTTT.